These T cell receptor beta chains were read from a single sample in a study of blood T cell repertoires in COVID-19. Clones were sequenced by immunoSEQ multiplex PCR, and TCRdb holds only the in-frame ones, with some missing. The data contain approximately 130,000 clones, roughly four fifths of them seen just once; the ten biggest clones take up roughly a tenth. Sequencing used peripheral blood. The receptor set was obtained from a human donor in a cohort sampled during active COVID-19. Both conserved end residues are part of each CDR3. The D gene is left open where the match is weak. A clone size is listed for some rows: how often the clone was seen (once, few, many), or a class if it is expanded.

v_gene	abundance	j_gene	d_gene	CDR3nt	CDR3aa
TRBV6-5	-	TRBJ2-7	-	TGTGCCACCCTAGGGGCGAGCTCCTACGAGCAGTACTTC	CATLGASSYEQYF
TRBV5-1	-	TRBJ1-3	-	TGCGCCAGCAGCCCTGGGGCGCGGGACGGCACCATATATTTT	CASSPGARDGTIYF
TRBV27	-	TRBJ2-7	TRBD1	TGTGCCAGCAGTCCTCTCCCGGGACAGGGCTCCGAGCAGTACTTC	CASSPLPGQGSEQYF
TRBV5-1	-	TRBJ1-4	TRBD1	TGCGCCAGCAGCTTCTCAGGGGGAGGCGATGAAAAACTGTTTTTT	CASSFSGGGDEKLFF
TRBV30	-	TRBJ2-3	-	TGTGCCTGGAGTTTCGGCAGGGGCGGCACAGATACGCAGTATTTT	CAWSFGRGGTDTQYF
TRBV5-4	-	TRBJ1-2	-	TGTGCCAGCAGCTCCGTCGGGGTTTACTTCTATGGCTACACCTTC	CASSSVGVYFYGYTF
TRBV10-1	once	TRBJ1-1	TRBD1	TGCGCCAGCAAACCGACAGGGACCACTGAAGCTTTCTTT	CASKPTGTTEAFF
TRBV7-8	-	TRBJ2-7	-	TGTGCCAGCAGCTTACGTGTACAGAAAACCTACGAGCAGTACTTC	CASSLRVQKTYEQYF
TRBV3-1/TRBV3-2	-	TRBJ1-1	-	TGTGCCAGCAGCCAAGGAAGGAGACCTAACACTGAAGCTTTCTTT	CASSQGRRPNTEAFF
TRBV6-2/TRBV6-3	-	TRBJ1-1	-	TGTGCCAGCAGTGACAGGTCATTGTCCTCGGACACTGAAGCTTTCTTT	CASSDRSLSSDTEAFF
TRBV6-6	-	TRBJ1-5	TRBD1	TGTGCCAGCAGTTCCCTCCTGGACAGGGGTCAGCCCCAGCATTTT	CASSSLLDRGQPQHF
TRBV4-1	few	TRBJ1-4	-	TGCGCCAGCACTACCCGTGCAGGGTTTCGCACTAATGAAAAACTGTTTTTT	CASTTRAGFRTNEKLFF
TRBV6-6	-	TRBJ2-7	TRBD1	TGTGCCAGCAGTCCCTGGGACAGCTACGAGCAGTACTTC	CASSPWDSYEQYF
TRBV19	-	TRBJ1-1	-	TGTGCCAGTAGCCCCCGTGGGGCAGTTAAAAAGAACACTGAAGCTTTCTTT	CASSPRGAVKKNTEAFF
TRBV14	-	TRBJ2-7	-	TGTGCCAGCAGCCAAGAGAGTAGCAGCCACGAGCAGTACTTC	CASSQESSSHEQYF